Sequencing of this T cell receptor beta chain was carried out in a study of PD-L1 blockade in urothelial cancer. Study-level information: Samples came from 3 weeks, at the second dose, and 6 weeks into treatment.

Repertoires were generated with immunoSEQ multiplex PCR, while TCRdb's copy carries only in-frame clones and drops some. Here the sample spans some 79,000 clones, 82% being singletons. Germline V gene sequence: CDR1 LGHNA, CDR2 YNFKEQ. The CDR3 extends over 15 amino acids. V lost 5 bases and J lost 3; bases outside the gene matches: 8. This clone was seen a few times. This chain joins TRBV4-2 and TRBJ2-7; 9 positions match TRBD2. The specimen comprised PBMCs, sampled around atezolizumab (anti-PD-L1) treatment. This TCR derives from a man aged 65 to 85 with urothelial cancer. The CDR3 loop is CASSTQTSGSYEQYF. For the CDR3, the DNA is TGTGCCAGCAGCACCCAGACTAGCGGCAGCTACGAGCAGTACTTC.